These 13 T cell receptor beta chains were sequenced from one sample in a study of long-term antiretroviral therapy in people with HIV. Survey-level immunoSEQ v3.0 assays were run. Data came from immunoSEQ multiplex PCR; TCRdb stores just in-frame clones and leaves some out. Of 20,000 to 25,000 clones listed, roughly 85% are singletons. Material: unsorted PBMCs, obtained approximately 2.5 years after starting antiretroviral therapy. The receptors were gathered from a man aged 40-49 years with HIV.

The chain combines TRBV19 with TRBJ2-2; 7 bases map to TRBD1. Germline V gene lookup returns CDR1 LNHDA and CDR2 SQIVND (reference sequence). The CDR3 runs to 14 residues. Unmatched junction bases numbered 5, after V lost 8 bases and J lost 2 bases. The CDR3 nucleotides read TGTGCCAGTGAAGACAGGGCTAACACCGGGGAGCTGTTTTTT. Translating gives CASEDRANTGELFF.

The chain carries TRBV5-8 and TRBJ2-3; TRBD2 aligns across 11 bases. The CDR3 contains 17 residues. Germline CDR1 is SGHTS and CDR2 is YDEGEE. After removal of 5 bases from V and 1 base from J, the junction contained 9 bases not matched to a gene. CDR3 in amino acids: CASSLTGLAAGTDTQYF. In nucleotides, the CDR3 is TGTGCCAGCAGTCTGACGGGACTAGCGGCCGGCACAGATACGCAGTATTTT.

This chain joins TRBV10-3 and TRBJ1-3; D is perhaps TRBD1 (5 bases). The V end lost 8 bases, the J end lost 0 bases, and 11 bases lay between the germline ends. The CDR3 loop spans 14 amino acids. CDR1 is ENHRY and CDR2 is SYGVKD in the germline V gene. The CDR3 here is CAIGEDTSGNTIYF. The CDR3 bases are TGTGCCATCGGGGAGGACACCTCTGGAAACACCATATATTTT.

This clone has just one count. The V gene is TRBV28, the J gene TRBJ1-4; D remains ambiguous. The CDR3 spans 12 residues. V was pared by 11 bases and J by 1 base, with 8 bases between. Per germline, CDR1 MDHEN and CDR2 SYDVKM. The CDR3 protein is CAGGRTNEKLFF. The CDR3 DNA reads as TGTGCCGGCGGCAGAACTAATGAAAAACTGTTTTTT.

The chain combines TRBV5-1 with TRBJ2-3; no firm D call. V was clipped by 0 bases and J by 2 bases, with 4 bases between them. This CDR3 is 13 amino acids long. Looked up from germline, CDR1 is SGHRS and CDR2 is YFSETQ. In DNA, the CDR3 is TGCGCCAGCAGCTTGGACCTCACAGATACGCAGTATTTT. It codes for CASSLDLTDTQYF.

This rearrangement joins TRBV12-5 to TRBJ2-1; 8 nucleotides line up with TRBD1. The CDR3 totals 18 residues. V trimming: 0 bases; J trimming: 0 bases; junction bases outside the gene matches: 7. Looked up from germline, CDR1 is LGHNT and CDR2 is FRNRAP. The CDR3 sequence is CASGLVQTGASSYNEQFF. For the CDR3, the DNA is TGTGCTAGTGGTTTGGTTCAGACAGGGGCTAGCTCCTACAATGAGCAGTTCTTC.

The chain has TRBV6-1 and TRBJ2-2; possibly TRBD1 or TRBD2 for D (5 bases each). The germline CDR1 and CDR2 sequences are MNHNS and SASEGT. CDR3 length: 13 residues. Trimming removed 6 bases at V and 6 bases at J, with 11 bases between. CDR3: CASSGTAAGELFF. The CDR3 region has the DNA TGTGCCAGCAGCGGGACCGCCGCCGGGGAGCTGTTTTTT.

This clone was seen a handful of times. The gene calls are TRBV11-3 and TRBJ2-2, with 7 bases matching TRBD1. This CDR3 region has 14 residues. The J segment lost 1 base and the V segment lost 9 bases, leaving 5 bases of the junction unmatched. The germline CDR1 and CDR2 sequences are SGHNT and YENEEA. This chain's CDR3 is CASRQGLNTGELFF. The CDR3 region has the DNA TGTGCCAGTCGACAGGGATTGAACACCGGGGAGCTGTTTTTT. Full variable domain (remainder filled in from reference TRBV11-3 and TRBJ2-2): EAGVVQSPRYKIIEKKQPVAFWCNPISGHNTLYWYLQNLGQGPELLIRYENEEAVDDSQLPKDRFSAERLKGVDSTLKIQPAELGDSAVYLCASRQGLNTGELFFGEGSRLTVL.

This chain links TRBV6-1 with TRBJ1-1; D gene uncertain. Germline CDR1 MNHNS, CDR2 SASEGT. The length of the CDR3 is 13 residues. Deletions cut 7 bases from V and 7 bases from J, with 16 bases between. CDR3 sequence (DNA): TGTGCCAGCACTCCCTTTTCCTTAATTGAAGCTTTCTTT. Translating gives CASTPFSLIEAFF.

V gene TRBV19 combines with J gene TRBJ2-5; 8 nucleotides align to TRBD2. The junction had 9 bases not matched to a gene; V was cut back by 5 bases and J by 4 bases. Looked up from germline, CDR1 is LNHDA and CDR2 is SQIVND (reference sequence). The CDR3 contains 15 residues. CDR3 protein: CASSFGGLVRETQYF. As DNA, the CDR3 is TGTGCCAGTAGTTTCGGGGGACTAGTAAGAGAGACCCAGTACTTC.

The CDR3 here is CASRSTGSSYNEQFF. The DNA for the CDR3 is TGTGCCAGCAGATCTACAGGGAGCTCCTACAATGAGCAGTTCTTC. V gene TRBV7-9 combines with J gene TRBJ2-1; possibly TRBD1 for D (6 bases). Trimming removed 6 bases from V and 0 bases from J, with 12 bases in between. The CDR3 length is 15 residues. The germline V gene has CDR1 SEHNR and CDR2 FQNEAQ (reference sequence).

The V and J genes are TRBV27 and TRBJ2-5; 10 bases are a match to TRBD1. This CDR3 is 16 amino acids long. The germline V gene encodes CDR1 MNHEY and CDR2 SMNVEV (reference sequence). V gave up 6 bases and J gave up 4 bases; unmatched junction bases: 11. CDR3 region: CASRHHTDRGRETQYF. The CDR3 DNA follows: TGTGCCAGCAGACACCACACAGACAGGGGGCGAGAGACCCAGTACTTC.

This chain uses TRBV28 with TRBJ1-1; 8 bases line up with TRBD1. Germline V CDR1 and CDR2: MDHEN, SYDVKM. The CDR3 is 12 residues long. Trimming cost V 5 bases and J 5 bases; bases outside gene matches: 1. CDR3 coding DNA: TGTGCCAGCAGTGACAGGGGTACTGAAGCTTTCTTT. Translation gives CASSDRGTEAFF.